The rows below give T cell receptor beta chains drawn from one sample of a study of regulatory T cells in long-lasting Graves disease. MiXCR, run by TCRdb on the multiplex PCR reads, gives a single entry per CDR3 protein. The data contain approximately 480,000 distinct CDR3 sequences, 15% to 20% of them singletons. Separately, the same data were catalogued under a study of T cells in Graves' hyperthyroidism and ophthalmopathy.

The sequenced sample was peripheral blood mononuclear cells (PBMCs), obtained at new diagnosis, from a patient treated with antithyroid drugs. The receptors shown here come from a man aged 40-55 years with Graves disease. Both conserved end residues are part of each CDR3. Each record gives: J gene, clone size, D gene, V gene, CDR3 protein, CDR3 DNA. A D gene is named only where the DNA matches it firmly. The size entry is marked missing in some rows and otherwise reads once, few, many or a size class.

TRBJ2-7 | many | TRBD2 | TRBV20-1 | CSATGGASGRASEQYF | TGCAGTGCGACGGGAGGGGCGAGCGGGAGGGCCAGCGAGCAGTACTTC
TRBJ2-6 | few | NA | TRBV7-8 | CASSPSWFGANVLTF | TGTGCCAGCAGCCCTTCGTGGTTTGGGGCCAACGTCCTGACTTTC
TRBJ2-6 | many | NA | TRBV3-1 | CASSQEASGNRANVLTF | TGTGCCAGCAGCCAAGAGGCCAGCGGTAATAGAGCCAACGTCCTGACTTTC
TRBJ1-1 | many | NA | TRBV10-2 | CASSESDDRAKVF | TGCGCCAGCAGTGAGTCCGACGACAGAGCAAAGGTCTTT
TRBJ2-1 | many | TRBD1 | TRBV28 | CASRTRDRGLNEQFF | TGTGCCAGCAGAACTCGGGACAGGGGGCTGAATGAGCAGTTCTTC
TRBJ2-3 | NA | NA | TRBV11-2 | CASSFSARGLKDTQYF | TGTGCCAGCAGCTTCTCGGCTAGAGGTTTAAAAGATACGCAGTATTTT
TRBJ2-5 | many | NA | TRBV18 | CASSPRRDEETQYF | TGTGCCAGCTCACCACGCAGGGACGAAGAGACCCAGTACTTC
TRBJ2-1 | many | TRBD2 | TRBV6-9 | CASSYRLAGNNEQFF | TGTGCCAGCAGTTACCGGCTAGCGGGAAACAATGAGCAGTTCTTC
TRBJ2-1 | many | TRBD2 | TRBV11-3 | CASSRGTSGRDEQFF | TGTGCCAGCAGCAGAGGGACTAGCGGGAGGGATGAGCAGTTCTTC
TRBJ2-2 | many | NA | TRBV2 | CASSVYVDYQGGELFF | TGTGCCAGCAGTGTTTACGTGGACTATCAAGGCGGGGAGCTGTTTTTT
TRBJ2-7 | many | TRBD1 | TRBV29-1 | CSAEGTGGYEQYF | TGCAGCGCGGAGGGGACAGGGGGCTACGAGCAGTACTTC
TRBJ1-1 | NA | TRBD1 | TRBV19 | CASSMTWDRRAEAFF | TGTGCCAGTAGTATGACTTGGGACAGAAGGGCTGAAGCTTTCTTT
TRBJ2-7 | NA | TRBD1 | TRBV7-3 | CASSHGTGEQYF | TGTGCCAGCAGCCACGGGACAGGCGAGCAGTACTTC
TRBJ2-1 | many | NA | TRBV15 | CAIGSSYNEQFF | TGTGCCATAGGTAGCTCCTACAATGAGCAGTTCTTC
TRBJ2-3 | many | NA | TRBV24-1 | CATSDLAGSGVGDTQYF | TGTGCCACCAGTGATTTGGCCGGTTCCGGGGTGGGAGATACGCAGTATTTT
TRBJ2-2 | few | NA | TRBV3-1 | CASSRTLGHPNTGELFF | TGTGCCAGCAGCCGCACCCTGGGACACCCGAACACCGGGGAGCTGTTTTTT
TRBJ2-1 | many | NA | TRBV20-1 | CSARPLARGSYNEQFF | TGCAGTGCTAGGCCCCTAGCGCGCGGTTCCTACAATGAGCAGTTCTTC
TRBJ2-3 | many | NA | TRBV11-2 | CASRASADTQYF | TGTGCCAGCCGGGCTAGCGCAGATACGCAGTATTTT
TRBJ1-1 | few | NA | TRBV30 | CAWSRVTEAFF | TGTGCCTGGAGTCGGGTTACTGAAGCTTTCTTT
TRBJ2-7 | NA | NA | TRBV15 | CATSESIAEQYF | TGTGCCACCAGCGAGAGTATTGCCGAGCAGTACTTC
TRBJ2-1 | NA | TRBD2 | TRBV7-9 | CASIPAGGNEQFF | TGTGCCAGCATCCCAGCGGGAGGCAATGAGCAGTTCTTC
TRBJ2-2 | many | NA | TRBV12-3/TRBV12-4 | CASTHPRRGGQGELFF | TGTGCCAGCACCCACCCGCGCAGGGGCGGACAAGGGGAGCTGTTTTTT
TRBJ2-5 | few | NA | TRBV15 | CATTQRARGQETQYF | TGTGCCACTACGCAACGGGCGAGGGGACAAGAGACCCAGTACTTC
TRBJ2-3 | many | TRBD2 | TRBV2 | CASTLLAGGPDTQYF | TGTGCCAGCACCTTACTAGCGGGAGGGCCAGATACGCAGTATTTT
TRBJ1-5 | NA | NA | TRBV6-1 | CASSEQGLGNQPQHF | TGTGCCAGCAGTGAACAAGGGCTAGGCAATCAGCCCCAGCATTTT
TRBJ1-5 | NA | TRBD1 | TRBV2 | CASRGTGYNQPQHF | TGTGCCAGCAGGGGGACAGGCTACAATCAGCCCCAGCATTTT
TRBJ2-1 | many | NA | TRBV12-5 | CASGLNPVDNEQFF | TGTGCTAGTGGTTTAAACCCTGTGGACAATGAGCAGTTCTTC
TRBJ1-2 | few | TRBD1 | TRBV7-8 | CASSDPDRVGYGYTF | TGTGCCAGCAGCGACCCTGACAGGGTCGGCTATGGCTACACCTTC
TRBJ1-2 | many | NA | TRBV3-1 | CASSQPLVGGRLGYTF | TGTGCCAGCAGCCAACCCCTTGTTGGGGGCAGGTTGGGCTACACCTTC
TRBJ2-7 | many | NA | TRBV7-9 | CASSSRGPYEQYF | TGTGCCAGCAGCTCCAGGGGTCCCTACGAGCAGTACTTC
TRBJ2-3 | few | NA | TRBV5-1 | CASTDGGTSADTQYF | TGCGCCAGCACCGACGGAGGGACGTCCGCAGATACGCAGTATTTT